This T cell receptor (beta chain) was obtained from a study of cytomegalovirus exposure and HLA in healthy donors (dated 2017 in TCRdb). Notes on the research overall: An earlier analysis of approximately 640 of the donors reported about 250 Gb of sequence data and 100 million to 130 million unique TCR beta sequences from around 200 million T cells. Of the 300 to 450 genotyped donors, around 81% fell in the genetic ancestry cluster associated with self-reported Caucasian donors. The study aimed to test whether signatures of past pathogen exposure could be identified by cataloging public T cell receptors. HLA typing covered class I and class II loci at four-digit resolution. A few DR-DQ haplotypes were treated as single units for association and clustering because of strong linkage in the cohort. Among approximately 370 genotyped donors of the cohort, an average of about 240,000 unique TCR beta nucleotide sequences was sequenced per donor, of which roughly 17% were non-productive. Roughly 300 gigabases of sequencing data and approximately 92 million unique TCR sequences made up an early release that covered 640 HLA-typed donors. To predict cytomegalovirus infection status, the study combined high-throughput TCR immunosequencing, statistical association of individual TCRs with disease status, and machine learning. To decide whether each TCR beta V gene segment behaved as functional or pseudogenic, an earlier analysis of fewer than 750 of the donors relied on high-throughput TCR beta sequencing. The later analysis used no new phenotypic data to find candidate immune exposures, relying instead on TCR beta sequences and their occurrence across donors. Alongside the repertoire data, information on donor age, sex, ethnicity and CMV serostatus was compiled. A separate validation cohort of over 95 different subjects was used in addition to the roughly 670-subject first cohort. To study patterns of TCR occurrence, a later analysis re-analyzed previously published TCR beta repertoires from several hundred donors and added high-resolution HLA genotyping. A later genetic analysis took genome-wide SNP genotypes for about 60% of the roughly 670 donors and used that subset as a discovery cohort. All discovery cohort repertoires had been generated on a single sequencing platform. Typing coverage varied by locus: roughly 620-630 donors for A, B, C, DRB1 and DQB1; approximately 500 for DQA1; about 590 for DPA1; fewer than 480 for DPB1. Using immunosequencing, the study profiled T cell repertoires from about 620 subjects and related those repertoires to cytomegalovirus serostatus.

Library preparation used the immunoSEQ multiplex PCR assay. The multiplex PCR relied on a mix of 60 forward primers for TCR Vbeta segments and 13 reverse primers for TCR Jbeta segments. The CDR3 region of rearranged TCR beta genes was amplified from genomic DNA with a multiplex PCR assay. On the Illumina HiSeq System, the amplified TCR beta libraries were sequenced as 87-base-pair reads. Concerning the study's data processing: In a later analysis, around 80 million unique TCR beta chains were counted across the 650 to 750 repertoires, and some 10 million of these chains were shared by at least two donors. Raw reads were error-corrected and collapsed into unique sequences by a nearest-neighbor algorithm in which closely related sequences were merged to remove PCR and sequencing errors. Alignment of CDR3 sequences to IMGT reference sequences was used to assign V, D and J gene segments. Each retained sequence needed at least a six-nucleotide match to both a V gene segment and a J gene segment. Rearrangements were called productive when the CDR3 lacked stop codons and stayed in frame with V and J; all others were non-productive. CDR3 was defined according to IMGT convention as the region running from the second conserved V-encoded cysteine to the conserved J-encoded phenylalanine. In an earlier analysis of 500 to 650 of the donors, sequences lacking an unambiguous match to a single V gene segment were excluded. In an earlier analysis of several hundred of the donors, V segments were called functional above 56.7% productive rearrangements and were called segregating when the between-donor standard deviation exceeded 5%. To diagnose cytomegalovirus status from the catalog of TCR beta chain sequences, a statistical classification framework was built. In a later analysis, V and J genes were assigned by comparing TCR nucleotide sequences against IMGT/GENE-DB human TR gene sequences. The TCRdist pipeline was used in a later analysis to assign CDR3 sequences and most-parsimonious VDJ recombination scenarios. In a later analysis, each TCR beta chain was defined by its CDR3 amino acid sequence together with its V-gene family, and reads without a unique V-gene family were excluded. A later analysis removed nearly 600 highly shared, low-generation-probability nucleotide sequences to deal with suspected cross-contamination and a sequencing artifact. In a later analysis, a clonal expansion index was calculated for each public chain from normalized within-repertoire ranks of inferred template counts. In a later analysis, generation probabilities were computed using a VDJ recombination model fitted to out-of-frame rearrangements, and the results were checked against IGoR. Hypergeometric tests were used in a later analysis to score TCR-TCR, TCR-HLA and TCR-CMV co-occurrence, with a repertoire-size bias correction applied to the TCR pairs. A later analysis estimated false discovery rates by permuting HLA or CMV assignments 20 times. In a later analysis, co-occurring TCRs were grouped with DBSCAN, and TCRdist sequence similarity was added when clustering was performed within HLA-allele-positive subsets. For co-occurrence clustering, repertoires with fewer than 30,000 or more than 120,000 public chains were excluded, along with a handful of repertoires with anomalous nucleotide sharing. TCRdb limited this immuneACCESS table to in-frame rearrangements with V and J called. A share of clones is missing; checked studies link under half to unresolved V genes, and the rest is unexplained. Clone size and the V and J calls come from that table; the DNA yielded D and trimming. A total of approximately 100,000 clones appear in this sample, roughly 82% of them only once. Of the sample, roughly a tenth is held by the ten largest clones.

CDR1 and CDR2 (KGHSH, LQKENI) derive from the germline V gene. Here V drops 3 bases and J drops 6 bases, and the junction holds 4 bases not matched to any gene. From its cysteine to its phenylalanine, the CDR3 spans 13 amino acids. Left in the record is the CDR3 DNA by itself, 39 bases read in frame from the first base. The cohort was made up of approximately 670 healthy bone marrow donors. At the time of sampling, all cohort members were nominally healthy, though unrecorded immune exposures were likely present. The donor was CMV seronegative and was included in the group of 352 seronegative cohort members. A peripheral blood sample was collected from each donor, and TCR beta sequencing was performed on peripheral blood mononuclear cells. Genomic DNA was extracted from the blood cell samples with the Qiagen DNeasy Blood Extraction Kit. What the research found in general, with its limitations: The 87-base-pair reads could not distinguish some IMGT-functional V segments, including TRBV6-2 and TRBV6-3, so those segments were excluded. In a later analysis, the rate of TCR association differed among HLA loci, with DRB1 alleles having the most associated TCRs and HLA-C alleles having the fewest. Roughly uniform sequencing depth across donors was assumed in presence/absence analyses, although this assumption may not hold. A further reported finding was that TCR beta sequences accurately predicted the HLA-A and HLA-B alleles for most subjects in the first cohort. Because HLA typing was missing for some donors at each locus, association tests included only the typed subset. This cohort had only TCR beta chains sequenced, and the lack of alpha or paired-chain data limited which features could be detected. Because counts were too low, approximately 18 rarely observed V segments, including chromosome 9 orphons, were excluded from the earlier analysis of 587 of the donors. According to a later analysis, parvovirus B19, influenza, CMV and Epstein-Barr virus appeared linked to several top co-occurrence clusters. A later genetic analysis reported fewer N-insertions in productive TCRs among donors in an Asian-associated ancestry cluster than the approximately 700-donor mean. Specific HLA alleles were associated with around 18,000 TCR beta sequences at a false discovery rate of 0.05 in a later analysis. A later genetic analysis associated a missense DCLRE1C variant with V-gene and J-gene trimming of TCR beta chains, and an independent cohort replicated the association. According to the authors, the approach could potentially be generalized to other disease states and immunological phenotypes. Strong co-occurrence of HLA alleles, especially DR and DQ, made assigning TCR associations to individual alleles difficult. Immune exposure information for the cohort was limited to CMV serostatus. In a later analysis, HLA-associated TCR beta chains were found to be more clonally expanded and to have lower generation probabilities than equally common non-associated chains. In vitro tests confirmed that a few of the cytomegalovirus-associated TCR beta chains recognize cytomegalovirus antigens. Linkage disequilibrium might explain the correlated functional status among segregating V segments, but an unknown experimental factor could not be excluded. Across donors, most TCR sequences were observed very rarely, whereas some public TCRs were present in many individuals. The classifier was reported to diagnose cytomegalovirus status with high specificity and sensitivity in both the original and validation cohorts. A total of about 150 TCR beta chains were listed by the study as associated with cytomegalovirus. The sequencing pipeline was judged likely to have produced a cluster of highly shared sequence variants as a technical artifact. In an earlier analysis of 587 of the donors, most TCR beta V segments appeared in productive rearrangements about 87% or about 30% of the time, broadly matching IMGT annotations. Most CMV-associated TCR beta chains appeared to be HLA-restricted in a later analysis, and the HLA associations seemed to be driven largely by CMV exposure.

With regard to this clone: This receptor's antigen is unknown. The sample holds no much larger clone one base away, and base qualities are not on file.

This TCR was recovered from a man aged 45 to 65 in good health and CMV-seronegative. The V gene is TRBV18 and the J gene is TRBJ1-2, with TRBD1 matching 7 junction bases. Input material: PBMCs. The CDR3 reads CASSPQGVDGYTF. The nucleotide sequence is TGTGCCAGCTCACCCCAGGGGGTTGATGGCTACACCTTC.